By frequency in the sample, the clone carrying this T cell receptor beta chain is medium-sized. Compared with germline, one end of the junction differs, possibly owing to a read error. The data stem from a study of high-grade serous ovarian cancer treatment subgroups. The CDR3 covers 13 residues. CDR1 is SGHKS and CDR2 is YYEKEE in the germline V gene (reference sequence). The repertoire was sequenced with immunoSEQ multiplex PCR; TCRdb's copy has only in-frame clones and lacks some. The sample contains thousands of clones, about three fifths of which appear only once. Tumor samples were obtained before definitive surgery or chemotherapy.

The sequencing sample was made of tumor tissue. This sequence joins TRBV5-5 and TRBJ1-3, with D unclear. The clonotype was recovered from a human donor with high-grade serous ovarian cancer. The chain's CDR3 is CASSLGPGNTIYF. The DNA for the CDR3 is TGTGCCAGCAGTTTGGGCCCTGGAAACACCATATATTTT. The full variable domain, with the rest looked up from reference TRBV5-5 and TRBJ1-3, is DAGVTQSPTHLIKTRGQQVTLRCSPISGHKSVSWYQQVLGQGPQFIFQYYEKEERGRGNFPDRFSARQFPNYSSELNVNALLLGDSALYLCASSLGPGNTIYFGEGSWLTVV.